Detailed here is one TCR beta chain. One end of the junction does not line up with germline, which may come from a read error. The data stem from a study of blood T cell repertoires in COVID-19. Sequencing used immunoSEQ multiplex PCR; TCRdb keeps in-frame clones, though not all of them. The repertoire consists of 35,000 to 55,000 clones, with approximately 86% occurring once and the leading ten covering less than 5%. Germline V gives CDR1 SGHVS, CDR2 FQNEAQ. The CDR3 is made up of 17 amino acids. The material sequenced was peripheral blood. The chain uses TRBV7-8 and TRBJ2-6, with D maybe TRBD2 (5 bases). The sequence derives from an older woman with acute or convalescent COVID-19. CDR3 in amino acids: CASTHPVAGTGANVLTF. CDR3 nucleotide sequence: TGTGCCAGCACCCACCCCGTCGCGGGCACTGGAGCCAACGTCCTGACTTTC.